This T cell receptor (beta chain) is from a study of blood T cell repertoires in COVID-19. Study-level information: COVID-19 samples from acute and convalescent phases originated in the United States, Italy and Spain. PBMCs, B-cell-depleted T cells, or T cells provided the cDNA or gDNA that made up the material.

There are 13 residues in the CDR3. V was cut by 7 bases and J by 6 bases, with 14 bases left in between. How the authors handled the data: Estimation of nucleated cell counts was performed using reference gene primer amplification. Sequencing used immunoSEQ multiplex PCR; TCRdb keeps in-frame clones, though not all of them. V and J calls and clone size are given by that table; D and trimming were obtained from the DNA. The data show a few hundred thousand clones, with more than 75% seen just once and 0.99% held by the top ten. The material sequenced was peripheral blood. This clonotype was sampled from a middle-aged woman who had recovered from COVID-19. This chain connects TRBV12-3 or TRBV12-4 to TRBJ2-3; D is ambiguous. The CDR3 DNA is TGTGCCAGCACTGCTTGGTCCGCGGATACGCAGTATTTT. Amino acids: CASTAWSADTQYF.